The rows below give T cell receptor beta chains drawn from one sample of a study of blood T cell repertoires in COVID-19. Libraries were prepared by immunoSEQ multiplex PCR; TCRdb keeps only in-frame clonotypes and omits some of them. The sample includes around 290,000 clones, around 87% of them seen just once. The source material was peripheral blood. The receptors here all came from a woman between 50 and 59 years old who had recovered from COVID-19. Both conserved end residues are part of each CDR3. D genes are given only for firm matches. Rows may omit the clone size; those that give it use once, few, many or a size class.

J	V	D	size	CDR3	DNA
TRBJ2-5	TRBV5-5	TRBD1	.	CASSSPTGTETQYF	TGTGCCAGCAGCTCCCCGACAGGGACCGAGACCCAGTACTTC
TRBJ2-7	TRBV27	TRBD2	.	CASRDNSGSLHEQYF	TGTGCCAGCAGGGATAATAGCGGGAGCCTTCACGAGCAGTACTTC
TRBJ1-2	TRBV7-9	.	.	CASSLEYEGDTF	TGTGCCAGCAGCTTAGAGTACGAGGGGGACACCTTC
TRBJ2-3	TRBV18	.	.	CASSPRTELYSTDTQYF	TGTGCCAGCTCACCAAGAACAGAATTGTATAGCACAGATACGCAGTATTTT
TRBJ1-2	TRBV7-9	TRBD1	.	CASSRDRGNYGYTF	TGTGCCAGCAGCCGGGACAGGGGTAACTATGGCTACACCTTC
TRBJ1-4	TRBV15	.	.	CATSRDRQGNEKLFF	TGTGCCACCAGCAGAGATAGGCAGGGGAATGAAAAACTGTTTTTT
TRBJ2-7	TRBV7-2	.	once	CASSQDRSSYEQYF	TGTGCCAGCAGCCAGGACAGAAGCTCCTACGAGCAGTACTTC
TRBJ2-2	TRBV7-6	.	.	CASSSLTGGNDGELFF	TGTGCCAGCAGCTCGCTGACAGGAGGAAACGACGGGGAGCTGTTTTTT
TRBJ2-3	TRBV4-3	.	.	CASSQGILGTDTQYF	TGCGCCAGCAGCCAAGGTATACTGGGCACAGATACGCAGTATTTT
TRBJ1-1	TRBV7-9	.	once	CASSLDLVGHLNMNTEAFF	TGTGCCAGCAGCTTAGACCTTGTGGGACACCTAAATATGAACACTGAAGCTTTCTTT
TRBJ2-1	TRBV2	TRBD2	.	CASRGTTSGGAGEQFF	TGTGCCAGCAGAGGCACTACTAGCGGGGGGGCTGGTGAGCAGTTCTTC
TRBJ2-7	TRBV5-6	.	few	CASSFRGSYEQYF	TGTGCCAGCAGCTTTCGGGGATCCTACGAGCAGTACTTC
TRBJ1-2	TRBV7-2	.	.	CASNLDGQNYGYTF	TGTGCCAGCAATCTTGACGGACAAAACTATGGCTACACCTTC
TRBJ2-1	TRBV19	TRBD2	.	CASSIDGGDWNEQFF	TGTGCCAGTAGTATAGACGGGGGGGACTGGAATGAGCAGTTCTTC
TRBJ2-5	TRBV6-6	.	.	CASSYTRGWQETQYF	TGTGCCAGCAGCTACACAAGGGGCTGGCAAGAGACCCAGTACTTC
TRBJ1-1	TRBV6-5	TRBD1	.	CASSYTQGAHTEAFF	TGTGCCAGCAGTTACACACAGGGGGCACACACTGAAGCTTTCTTT
TRBJ1-1	TRBV12-3/TRBV12-4	TRBD1	.	CASSRTGQTEAFF	TGTGCCAGCAGCCGGACAGGGCAAACTGAAGCTTTCTTT
TRBJ2-3	TRBV28	.	.	CASSSPSDTQYF	TGTGCCAGCAGTTCCCCCTCAGATACGCAGTATTTT
TRBJ1-3	TRBV5-4	.	.	CASSLDPEGSGNTIYF	TGTGCCAGCAGCTTAGACCCCGAGGGATCTGGAAACACCATATATTTT
TRBJ1-2	TRBV6-5	TRBD1	.	CASSSSLQGGSIGYTF	TGTGCCAGCAGTTCCTCCCTACAGGGGGGATCGATTGGCTACACCTTC
TRBJ2-5	TRBV7-2	.	.	CASSQGQPRETQYF	TGTGCCAGCAGCCAAGGACAGCCTCGAGAGACCCAGTACTTC
TRBJ1-5	TRBV28	TRBD1	.	CASSLGVGTGDQPQHF	TGTGCCAGCAGTTTAGGGGTTGGGACAGGGGACCAGCCCCAGCATTTT
TRBJ1-6	TRBV20-1	.	.	CSASAGMNSPLHF	TGCAGTGCTAGTGCGGGGATGAATTCACCCCTCCACTTT
TRBJ2-3	TRBV15	.	once	CATSRRDPGGDTQYF	TGTGCCACCAGCAGGCGGGACCCCGGGGGAGATACGCAGTATTTT
TRBJ1-3	TRBV10-3	TRBD1	.	CAINPGQGNTIYF	TGTGCCATCAATCCGGGACAGGGAAACACCATATATTTT
TRBJ1-4	TRBV5-4	TRBD1	.	CASSPQGASGEKLFF	TGTGCCAGCAGCCCTCAGGGGGCTAGTGGTGAAAAACTGTTTTTT
TRBJ2-2	TRBV6-5	.	.	CASSYSVPVNTGELFF	TGTGCCAGCAGTTACTCGGTCCCGGTGAACACCGGGGAGCTGTTTTTT
TRBJ2-1	TRBV30	TRBD2	.	CAWTHLGGLAESNNEQFF	TGTGCCTGGACACACCTTGGGGGACTAGCGGAAAGTAACAATGAGCAGTTCTTC
TRBJ1-2	TRBV29-1	.	.	CSGSGGIEDGYTF	TGCAGCGGGTCTGGGGGGATCGAAGATGGCTACACCTTC
TRBJ2-2	TRBV3-1/TRBV3-2	.	once	CASSQVSSRLTGELFF	TGTGCCAGCAGCCAAGTGAGTTCCAGACTCACCGGGGAGCTGTTTTTT
TRBJ2-5	TRBV4-3	.	.	CASSQDVLGGIETQYF	TGCGCCAGCAGCCAAGATGTTCTAGGGGGAATAGAGACCCAGTACTTC
TRBJ2-2	TRBV4-1	TRBD1	.	CASSQGAGQGVPWELFF	TGCGCCAGCAGCCAAGGAGCGGGACAGGGAGTCCCTTGGGAGCTGTTTTTT
TRBJ2-1	TRBV7-2	TRBD1	few	CASSFDRADEQFF	TGTGCCAGCAGCTTCGACAGGGCGGATGAGCAGTTCTTC
TRBJ2-2	TRBV7-9	.	many	CASSLARTITGELFF	TGTGCCAGCAGCTTAGCCCGGACTATCACCGGGGAGCTGTTTTTT
TRBJ2-1	TRBV10-3	TRBD2	.	CAISGASGPYNEQFF	TGTGCCATCAGTGGGGCTAGCGGACCGTACAATGAGCAGTTCTTC
TRBJ2-2	TRBV6-5	.	.	CASTLGGATGELFF	TGTGCCAGCACCCTCGGGGGAGCCACCGGGGAGCTGTTTTTT
TRBJ2-7	TRBV4-1	TRBD2	.	CASSRTSGRVDEQYF	TGCGCCAGCAGCCGTACTAGCGGGAGAGTCGACGAGCAGTACTTC
TRBJ2-3	TRBV27	TRBD2	.	CASSTYALATSTDTQYF	TGTGCCAGCAGTACTTACGCACTAGCGACTAGCACAGATACGCAGTATTTT
TRBJ2-3	TRBV24-1	TRBD2	.	CATSDRPRRGGADTQYF	TGTGCCACCAGTGATCGTCCCCGGCGGGGGGGCGCGGATACGCAGTATTTT
TRBJ2-7	TRBV20-1	.	.	CSANRGEQYF	TGCAGTGCTAACCGAGGAGAGCAGTACTTC